This passage covers 28 T cell receptor beta chains from one sample sequenced in a study of CD8+ T cells in alopecia areata. cDNA serving as the sequencing template came from extracted, reverse transcribed RNA. Profiled with immunoSEQ multiplex PCR; TCRdb holds only in-frame clones, not every one. The sample yields about 200,000 clones, 30% to 40% seen once. Treatment noted: oral pan-JAK inhibitor, 5-10 mg twice daily. The sequencing used CD4+ T cells sorted from blood, collected at week 34, from a patient treated with tofacitinib. The receptor source for this set is a human donor with alopecia areata.

This chain joins TRBV7-6 and TRBJ1-1, with D perhaps TRBD1 (5 bases). CDR1 and CDR2 (germline): SGHVS, FNYEAQ. The CDR3 runs to 14 residues. The V end lost 10 bases, the J end lost 4 bases, and 19 bases lay between the germline ends. The DNA of the CDR3 is TGTGCCACCGACAGTGACGGGGCTGGCACTGAAGCTTTCTTT. It translates to CATDSDGAGTEAFF.

The CDR3 region is CASSEPTGGAFF. The CDR3 DNA reads as TGCGCCAGCAGTGAGCCGACAGGGGGAGCTTTCTTT. This chain connects TRBV10-2 to TRBJ1-1, with 9 bases matching TRBD1. This CDR3 region has 12 residues. V shed 2 bases, J shed 10 bases, and the junction held 2 bases outside the gene matches. Germline V gene data show CDR1 as WSHSY and CDR2 as SAAADI.

This clone was counted between two and nine times. V usage is TRBV27 and J usage is TRBJ2-1; D remains unclear. Trimming pared 3 bases from V and 7 bases from J, leaving 16 bases between. This CDR3 region has 15 residues. Germline V lookup: CDR1 MNHEY, CDR2 SMNVEV (reference sequence). CDR3 sequence reads: CASSFLSPVGNEQFF. CDR3 DNA: TGTGCCAGCAGTTTTTTGTCCCCGGTGGGTAATGAGCAGTTCTTC.

This clone was observed a handful of times. The chain couples TRBV5-6 to TRBJ2-1, with 9 nucleotides matching TRBD2. The CDR3 spans 16 residues. Trimming cost V 4 bases and J 1 base; bases outside gene matches: 6. The germline gives CDR1 SGHDT, CDR2 YYEEEE. CDR3 nucleotide sequence: TGTGCCAGCAGCGGCCTCAGCGGGAGGTCCTACAATGAGCAGTTCTTC. Amino acid sequence: CASSGLSGRSYNEQFF. The whole variable domain, remainder taken from reference TRBV5-6 and TRBJ2-1, is DAGVTQSPTHLIKTRGQQVTLRCSPKSGHDTVSWYQQALGQGPQFIFQYYEEEERQRGNFPDRFSGHQFPNYSSELNVNALLLGDSALYLCASSGLSGRSYNEQFFGPGTRLTVL.

The DNA of the CDR3 is TGTGCCAGCAGTGAAATTCGGGGACGGAGAGCTTTCTTT. It translates to CASSEIRGRRAFF. The V gene is TRBV2, the J gene TRBJ1-1; weak D call: TRBD1 (5 bases). This CDR3 region has 13 residues. The germline CDR1 and CDR2 sequences are SNHLY and FYNNEI. V lost 2 bases and J lost 10, with 14 bases in between.

The CDR3 DNA is TGCAGCGTTGAAGATCGAAACCGGGACGAGCAGTACTTC. This sequence encodes CSVEDRNRDEQYF. The V gene is TRBV29-1, the J gene TRBJ2-7; no definite D call. V dropped 0 bases and J dropped 5 bases, with 11 bases sitting between them. The CDR3 length is 13 residues. Germline CDR1 SQVTM, CDR2 ANQGSEA.

J is TRBJ1-2 and V is TRBV29-1; D possibly corresponds to TRBD1 (5 bases). CDR3 length equals 12 residues. The V end lost 6 bases, the J end lost 2 bases, and 10 bases lay between the germline ends. Germline V CDR1 and CDR2: SQVTM, ANQGSEA. CDR3 in DNA: TGCAGCGTGGGGGGACTCAACTATGGCTACACCTTC. It encodes CSVGGLNYGYTF. The full variable domain, rest sourced from reference TRBV29-1 and TRBJ1-2, is SAVISQKPSRDICQRGTSLTIQCQVDSQVTMMFWYRQQPGQSLTLIATANQGSEATYESGFVIDKFPISRPNLTFSTLTVSNMSPEDSSIYLCSVGGLNYGYTFGSGTRLTVV.

This chain uses TRBV7-6 with TRBJ2-7; 13 nucleotides match TRBD2. CDR3 size: 17 residues. The ends lost 4 bases at V and 1 base at J; junction bases unmatched: 7. Germline V gene data show CDR1 as SGHVS and CDR2 as FNYEAQ. The chain's CDR3 is CASSWGLAGTSSYEQYF. The CDR3 nucleotides read TGTGCCAGCAGCTGGGGACTAGCGGGAACCAGTTCCTACGAGCAGTACTTC. Complete variable domain (other parts from reference TRBV7-6 and TRBJ2-7): GAGVSQSPRYKVTKRGQDVALRCDPISGHVSLYWYRQALGQGPEFLTYFNYEAQQDKSGLPNDRFSAERPEGSISTLTIQRTEQRDSAMYRCASSWGLAGTSSYEQYFGPGTRLTVT.

This clone was seen a handful of times. The V gene is TRBV11-3, the J gene TRBJ2-4; D gene uncertain. V was clipped by 1 base and J by 1 base, with 11 bases between them. Looked up from germline, CDR1 is SGHNT and CDR2 is YENEEA. There are 16 residues in the CDR3. CDR3 sequence reads: CASSLGIPGAKNIQYF. CDR3 nucleotides: TGTGCCAGCAGCTTAGGTATTCCTGGGGCCAAAAACATTCAGTACTTC.

The sample holds a few counts of this clone. The V gene is TRBV14, the J gene TRBJ2-2; D tentatively reads TRBD1 or TRBD2 (5 bases each). The CDR3 extends over 18 amino acids. V lost 1 base and J 4 bases, leaving 19 bases between the germline ends. Germline V gene lookup returns CDR1 SGHDN and CDR2 FVKESK. The DNA of the CDR3 is TGTGCCAGCAGCCAAGGGGCCCCGGGACCGATTATCACCGGGGAGCTGTTTTTT. The encoded protein is CASSQGAPGPIITGELFF.

J is TRBJ1-1 and V is TRBV7-2; D perhaps matches TRBD1 (5 bases). CDR3 length equals 15 residues. V shed 4 bases and J shed 0 bases, with 12 bases lying between them. The V gene's germline CDR1 is SGHTA and CDR2 FQGNSA. The DNA of the CDR3 is TGTGCCAGCAGCTCTATACAGGCTTTGAACACTGAAGCTTTCTTT. Amino acids: CASSSIQALNTEAFF.

The rearrangement joins TRBV30 to TRBJ2-6; D gene unclear. Germline values: CDR1 GTSNPN, CDR2 SVGIG (reference sequence). The V gene lost 2 bases and the J gene lost 4 bases, with 6 bases spanning the gap. The CDR3 covers 13 residues. The CDR3 loop is CAWSSGGANVLTF. CDR3 coding DNA: TGTGCCTGGAGTTCCGGGGGGGCCAACGTCCTGACTTTC.

The genes are TRBV5-1 and TRBJ2-1; D gene ambiguous. The CDR3 has 14 amino acids. The germline V gene has CDR1 SGHRS and CDR2 YFSETQ. V gave up 0 bases and J gave up 7 bases, with 11 bases separating them. The CDR3 DNA follows: TGCGCCAGCAGCTTGGAGTCTCCCTGGAATGAGCAGTTCTTC. Amino acids: CASSLESPWNEQFF.

This clone appeared a few times. V and J are TRBV9 and TRBJ1-4; perhaps TRBD1 as D (6 bases). The CDR3 totals 15 residues. V was clipped by 4 bases and J by 8 bases, with 18 bases between them. Per the germline V gene, CDR1 is SGDLS and CDR2 is YYNGEE. CDR3 region: CASSPTYRAGEKLFF. For the CDR3, the DNA is TGTGCCAGCAGCCCTACATACAGGGCGGGAGAAAAACTGTTTTTT.

The J gene is TRBJ2-7, the V gene TRBV9; 14 bases fit TRBD2. CDR1 and CDR2 (germline): SGDLS, YYNGEE. The CDR3 contains 17 residues. V dropped 4 bases and J dropped 2; count of bases not matched to a gene: 8. The CDR3 reads CASSRGLAGVNPYEQYF. Written as DNA, the CDR3 is TGTGCCAGCAGCAGGGGACTAGCGGGAGTTAATCCCTACGAGCAGTACTTC.

This clone has just a few counts. This chain uses TRBV25-1 with TRBJ2-1, with D uncertain. CDR1 is MGHDK and CDR2 is SYGVNS in the germline V gene. The V and J ends lost 1 base and 10 bases respectively, with 14 bases between them. The CDR3 sequence is 14 residues long. The CDR3 is CASSEWAKPREQFF. The CDR3 coding sequence is TGTGCCAGCAGTGAATGGGCCAAACCACGGGAGCAGTTCTTC.

With regard to this clone: This same CDR3 is encoded by further DNA sequences in the sample. The genes are TRBV20-1 and TRBJ2-5, with D unresolved. The CDR3 loop spans 10 amino acids. The V gene lost 5 bases and the J gene lost 1 base, with 2 bases spanning the gap. CDR1 and CDR2 (germline): DFQATT, SNEGSKA (reference sequence). This CDR3 is CSASQETQYF. CDR3 coding DNA: TGCAGTGCTTCCCAAGAGACCCAGTACTTC.

This chain uses TRBV5-6 with TRBJ2-1, with D possibly TRBD2 on 7 matching bases. The CDR3 sequence is 14 residues long. The germline V and J ends were trimmed by 4 bases and 7 bases, with 15 bases remaining between them. CDR1 is SGHDT and CDR2 is YYEEEE in the germline V gene. The CDR3 coding sequence is TGTGCCAGCAGCCGGGGACAAGCGGGGAATGAGCAGTTCTTC. Translation gives CASSRGQAGNEQFF.

The table lists this clone with a few counts. The chain employs TRBV11-2 and TRBJ2-2; 8 bases align to TRBD1. Trimming cost V 3 bases and J 4 bases; bases outside gene matches: 4. The CDR3 runs to 15 residues. Germline V gene sequence: CDR1 SGHAT, CDR2 FQNNGV. CDR3 amino acids: CASSLGQDVTGELFF. The CDR3 DNA reads TGTGCCAGCAGCTTGGGACAGGACGTCACCGGGGAGCTGTTTTTT.

This clone was observed a handful of times. This chain joins TRBV6-5 and TRBJ2-1, with 13 positions matching TRBD2. The CDR3 is 15 residues long. After removal of 6 bases from V and 6 bases from J, the junction contained 5 bases not matched to a gene. Germline CDR1 MNHEY, CDR2 SVGAGI. CDR3 amino acids: CASSLGLAGSNEQFF. Written as DNA, the CDR3 is TGTGCCAGCAGCTTGGGACTAGCGGGATCCAATGAGCAGTTCTTC.

The genes are TRBV7-3 and TRBJ1-2; D is uncertain. From germline, CDR1 is SGHTA and CDR2 FQGTGA. V was pared by 6 bases and J by 8 bases, with 28 bases between. The CDR3 has 17 residues. The CDR3 sequence is CASSRSYDLLSFNGYTF. CDR3 in DNA: TGTGCCAGCAGTCGCAGTTATGACCTTCTATCATTTAACGGCTACACCTTC.

V is TRBV5-1 and J is TRBJ2-5, with D tentatively TRBD1 (5 bases). The CDR3 contains 14 residues. Germline values: CDR1 SGHRS, CDR2 YFSETQ. Trimming took 2 bases from V and 1 from J, leaving 9 bases between them. DNA of the CDR3: TGCGCCAGCAGCTTCCAGGGCCTCCAAGAGACCCAGTACTTC. This codes for CASSFQGLQETQYF.

This clone came up a few times. The chain recombines TRBV29-1 with TRBJ1-1; D is unresolved. The V gene lost 6 bases and the J gene lost 1 base, with 6 bases spanning the gap. Germline V gene sequence: CDR1 SQVTM, CDR2 ANQGSEA. CDR3 size: 11 residues. CDR3: CSVWRNTEAFF. As DNA, the CDR3 is TGCAGCGTGTGGAGGAACACTGAAGCTTTCTTT.

This chain joins TRBV6-6 and TRBJ2-7, with D possibly matching TRBD1 (6 bases). Deletions cut 8 bases from V and 0 bases from J, with 14 bases between. The CDR3 is 14 amino acids. Germline V lookup: CDR1 MNHNY, CDR2 SVGAGI (reference sequence). The CDR3 DNA reads as TGTGCCAGCCGTTCGACAGGTAGCTCCTACGAGCAGTACTTC. Its protein product is CASRSTGSSYEQYF.

The chain links TRBV11-2 to TRBJ1-6; D is perhaps TRBD1 (5 bases). Trimming took 0 bases from V and 7 from J, leaving 10 bases between them. CDR3 length equals 15 residues. CDR1 is SGHAT, CDR2 FQNNGV, per germline. In DNA, the CDR3 is TGTGCCAGCAGCTTAGATCGGGCAGGGAATTCACCCCTCCACTTT. It specifies CASSLDRAGNSPLHF. Full variable domain (outside the CDR3, taken from reference TRBV11-2 and TRBJ1-6): EAGVAQSPRYKIIEKRQSVAFWCNPISGHATLYWYQQILGQGPKLLIQFQNNGVVDDSQLPKDRFSAERLKGVDSTLKIQPAKLEDSAVYLCASSLDRAGNSPLHFGNGTRLTVT.

This clone was found a few times. The rearrangement links TRBV27 to TRBJ1-3; D remains ambiguous. Trimming stripped 8 bases from V and 3 bases from J, with 11 bases between. This CDR3 spans 13 amino acids. Germline assignment: CDR1 MNHEY and CDR2 SMNVEV (reference sequence). The CDR3 nucleotides read TGTGCCAGCCGCAGGAATAATGGAAACACCATATATTTT. Amino acids: CASRRNNGNTIYF.

The chain recombines TRBV29-1 with TRBJ2-7; 7 bases are a match to TRBD1. CDR1 is SQVTM, CDR2 ANQGSEA, per germline. V shed 4 bases and J 2 bases; nucleotides not matched to a gene: 8. The CDR3 sequence is 14 residues long. As DNA, the CDR3 is TGCAGCGTTGTAAACCTACAGGGGACCTACGAGCAGTACTTC. Protein product: CSVVNLQGTYEQYF.

The V gene is TRBV7-9, the J gene TRBJ2-2, with TRBD2 matching 11 bases. With V trimmed by 5 bases and J by 9 bases, 8 bases remained unmatched. Per germline, CDR1 SEHNR and CDR2 FQNEAQ (reference sequence). CDR3 length equals 15 residues. This CDR3 reads CASSPGTSGVRELFF. The CDR3 DNA reads TGTGCCAGCAGCCCCGGGACTAGCGGCGTGAGGGAGCTGTTTTTT.